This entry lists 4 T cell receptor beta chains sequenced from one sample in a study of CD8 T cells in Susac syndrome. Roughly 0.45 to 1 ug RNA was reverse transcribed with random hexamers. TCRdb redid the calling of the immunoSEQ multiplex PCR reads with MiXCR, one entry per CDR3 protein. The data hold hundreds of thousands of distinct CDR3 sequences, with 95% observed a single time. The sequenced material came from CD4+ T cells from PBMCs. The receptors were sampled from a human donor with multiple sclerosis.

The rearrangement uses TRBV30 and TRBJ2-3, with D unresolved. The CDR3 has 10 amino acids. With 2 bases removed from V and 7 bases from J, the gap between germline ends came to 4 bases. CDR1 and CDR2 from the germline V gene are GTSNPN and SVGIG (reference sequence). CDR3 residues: CAWSSHTQYF. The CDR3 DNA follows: TGTGCCTGGAGTTCGCATACGCAGTATTTT. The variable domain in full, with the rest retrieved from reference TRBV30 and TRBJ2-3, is SQTIHQWPATLVQPVGSPLSLECTVEGTSNPNLYWYRQAAGRGLQLLFYSVGIGQISSEVPQNLSASRPQDRQFILSSKKLLLSDSGFYLCAWSSHTQYFGPGTRLTVL.

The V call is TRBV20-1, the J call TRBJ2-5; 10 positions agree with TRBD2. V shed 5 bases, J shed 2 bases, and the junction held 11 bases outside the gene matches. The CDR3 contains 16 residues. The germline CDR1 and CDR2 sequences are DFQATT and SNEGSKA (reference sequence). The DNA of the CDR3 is TGCAGTGCTCCTAGTCTAACTAGCGGGATTCAAGAGACCCAGTACTTC. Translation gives CSAPSLTSGIQETQYF.

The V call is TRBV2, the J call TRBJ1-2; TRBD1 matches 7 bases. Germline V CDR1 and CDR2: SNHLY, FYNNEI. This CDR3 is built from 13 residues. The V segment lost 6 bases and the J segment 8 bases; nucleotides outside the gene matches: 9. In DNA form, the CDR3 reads TGTGCCAGCAGCAGGGGGACGGCGAAAGGCTACACCTTC. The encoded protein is CASSRGTAKGYTF. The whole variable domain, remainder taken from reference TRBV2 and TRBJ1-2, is EPEVTQTPSHQVTQMGQEVILRCVPISNHLYFYWYRQILGQKVEFLVSFYNNEISEKSEIFDDQFSVERPDGSNFTLKIRSTKLEDSAMYFCASSRGTAKGYTFGSGTRLTVV.

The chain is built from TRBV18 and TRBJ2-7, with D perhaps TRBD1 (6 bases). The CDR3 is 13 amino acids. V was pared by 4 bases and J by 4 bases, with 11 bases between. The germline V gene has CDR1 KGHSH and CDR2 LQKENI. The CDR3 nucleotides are TGTGCCAGCTCACGGGACACAGAATACGAGCAGTACTTC. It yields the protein CASSRDTEYEQYF.